This TCR beta chain was recorded in a study of T cells in localized non-small cell lung cancer. Study-wide findings and caveats: Sequencing involved a lone tumor region, leaving heterogeneity possible. Out of the top 100 tumor clones, a median approximately 57 were seen in adjacent lung. Uninvolved adjacent lung showed peak T cell clonality, exceeding tumor.

Worth noting for this clone: The antigen is unknown.

Repertoires were generated with immunoSEQ multiplex PCR, while TCRdb's copy carries only in-frame clones and drops some. This table holds under 25,000 clones, approximately 90% found once. The germline V gene encodes CDR1 MDHEN and CDR2 SYDVKM. Trimming cost V 7 bases and J 7 bases, with 16 bases left between them. The CDR3 length is 13 residues. This receptor was taken from a male donor older than 55 with stage I squamous cell lung carcinoma. Here the sequenced sample was peripheral blood, taken before any cancer treatment. The gene calls are TRBV28 and TRBJ1-2; maybe TRBD1 (5 bases). DNA for the CDR3: TGTGCCAGCAAAGACGGCGGGGGTTCTGGCTACACCTTC. Translating gives CASKDGGGSGYTF.